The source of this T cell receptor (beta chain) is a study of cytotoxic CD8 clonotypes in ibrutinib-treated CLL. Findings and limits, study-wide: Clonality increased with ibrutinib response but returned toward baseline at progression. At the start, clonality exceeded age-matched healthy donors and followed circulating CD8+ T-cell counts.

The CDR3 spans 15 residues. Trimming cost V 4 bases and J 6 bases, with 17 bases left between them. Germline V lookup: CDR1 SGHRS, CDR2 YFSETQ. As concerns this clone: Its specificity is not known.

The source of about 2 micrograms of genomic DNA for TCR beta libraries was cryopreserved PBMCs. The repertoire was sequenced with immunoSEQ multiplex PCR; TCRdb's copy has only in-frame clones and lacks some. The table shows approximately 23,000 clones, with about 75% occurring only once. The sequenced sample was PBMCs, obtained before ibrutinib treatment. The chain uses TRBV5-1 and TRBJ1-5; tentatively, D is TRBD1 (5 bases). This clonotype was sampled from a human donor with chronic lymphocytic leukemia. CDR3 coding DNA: TGCGCCAGCAGCGCCCACGGAGGGGACGTTCAGCCCCAGCATTTT. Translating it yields CASSAHGGDVQPQHF. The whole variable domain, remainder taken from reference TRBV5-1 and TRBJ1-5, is KAGVTQTPRYLIKTRGQQVTLSCSPISGHRSVSWYQQTPGQGLQFLFEYFSETQRNKGNFPGRFSGRQFSNSRSEMNVSTLELGDSALYLCASSAHGGDVQPQHFGDGTRLSIL.